The clone carrying this T cell receptor beta chain was observed many times. The data were obtained in a study of neurological immune-mediated disorders. V dropped 2 bases and J dropped 1 base, with 9 bases sitting between them. The CDR3 extends over 14 amino acids. CDR1 is SGHRS and CDR2 is YFSETQ in the germline V gene. TCRdb reprocessed the 5' RACE reads via MiXCR and lists one record per CDR3 protein. The data contain about 41,000 distinct CDR3 sequences, roughly 15% of them singletons. The chain recombines TRBV5-1 with TRBJ2-5, with D uncertain. The source material was CD4+ T cells from blood. This TCR came from a woman in her sixties with HTLV-1-associated myelopathy (HAM/TSP). CDR3 sequence (DNA): TGCGCCAGCAGCTTTGGTGACTCCCAAGAGACCCAGTACTTC. It specifies CASSFGDSQETQYF.